The entry that follows covers one T cell receptor beta chain sequence. Its matching antigen is unknown. This record belongs to a study of shared clonotypes between healthy human individuals. Study at large: The study enrolled a couple of women and a few men aged 18 to 49. The study used three CD4 naive, three CD4 memory, two CD8 naive and one CD8 memory plate per donor. Study findings and constraints: Richness estimates generally favored naive over memory subsets.

Trimming took off 2 bases at V and 1 base at J, with 10 bases between the two ends. Germline-derived CDR1 and CDR2 are SGHVS and FQNEAQ. This CDR3 region has 15 residues. Assay used: immunoSEQ multiplex PCR; TCRdb lists only in-frame clones, some missing. The table records around 2.1 million clones, roughly 91% of them present only once. Terminally differentiated effector memory CD45RA+ cells were excluded by CCR7 positive selection of CD45RO-negative cells. The source is a man younger than 35 in good health. Some clones in this sample may be carry-over from other donors' samples. The chain couples TRBV7-8 to TRBJ2-3; D is possibly TRBD2 (5 bases). The specimen was naive CD8+ T cells from PBMCs. The CDR3 DNA follows: TGTGCCAGCAGCTTACAGCGGTCCCGCACAGATACGCAGTATTTT. It encodes CASSLQRSRTDTQYF.